This T cell receptor (beta chain) derives from a study of molecular identifiers for immune sequencing clone quantification. Between roughly 19,000 and 1,100,000 sorted cells, with 10%, 30% or 50% RNA, yielded naive CD8 libraries. Preparation methods for the bulk TCR libraries were those previously described, with listed TCR primers. From the PCR reads, TCRdb called clonotypes with MiXCR, one entry per CDR3 protein. The data contain under 600,000 distinct CDR3 sequences, over 20% of them seen just once; the ten biggest clones take up about 0.8%. This clonotype was seen only a few times. The CDR3 covers 14 residues. Germline values: CDR1 DFQATT, CDR2 SNEGSKA (reference sequence). Trimming left V 6 bases short and J 3 bases short, with 18 bases between.

The rearrangement links TRBV20-1 to TRBJ2-7; tentatively, D is TRBD1 (6 bases). The source material was naive CD8+ T cells from blood, with Jurkat cell RNA spiked in. Described subset: FACS-sorted CD8+CD4-CCR7+CD45RA+ naive T cells. The receptor was isolated from a human donor in good health. Some libraries in this study had Jurkat cell RNA spiked in. The CDR3 nucleotides read TGCAGTGCCGGAAAACAGGGCTCGATCTACGAGCAGTACTTC. Amino acid sequence: CSAGKQGSIYEQYF.